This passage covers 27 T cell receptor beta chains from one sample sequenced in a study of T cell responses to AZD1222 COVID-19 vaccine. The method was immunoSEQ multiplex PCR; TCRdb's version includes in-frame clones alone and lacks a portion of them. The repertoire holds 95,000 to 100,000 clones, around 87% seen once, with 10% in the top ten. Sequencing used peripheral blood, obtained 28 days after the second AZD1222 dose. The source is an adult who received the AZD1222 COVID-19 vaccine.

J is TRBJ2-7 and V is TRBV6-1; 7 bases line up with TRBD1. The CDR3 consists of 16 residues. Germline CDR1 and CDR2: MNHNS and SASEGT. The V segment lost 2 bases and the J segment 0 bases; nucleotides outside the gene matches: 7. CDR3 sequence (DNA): TGTGCCAGCAGTGAAAGGGGGACAGTCAGCTCCTACGAGCAGTACTTC. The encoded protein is CASSERGTVSSYEQYF.

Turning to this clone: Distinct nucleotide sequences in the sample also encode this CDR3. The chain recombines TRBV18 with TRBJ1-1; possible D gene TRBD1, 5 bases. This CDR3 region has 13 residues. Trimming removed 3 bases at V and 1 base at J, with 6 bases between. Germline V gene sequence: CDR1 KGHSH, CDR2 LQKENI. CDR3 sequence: CASSPQGNTEAFF. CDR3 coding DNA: TGTGCCAGCTCACCGCAGGGGAACACTGAAGCTTTCTTT.

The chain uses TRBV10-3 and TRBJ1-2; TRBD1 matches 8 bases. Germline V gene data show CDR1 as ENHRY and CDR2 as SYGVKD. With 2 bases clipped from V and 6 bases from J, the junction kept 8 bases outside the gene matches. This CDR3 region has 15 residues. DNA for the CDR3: TGTGCCATCAGTGAGCCCGACAGGGGAGTGGATGGCTACACCTTC. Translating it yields CAISEPDRGVDGYTF.

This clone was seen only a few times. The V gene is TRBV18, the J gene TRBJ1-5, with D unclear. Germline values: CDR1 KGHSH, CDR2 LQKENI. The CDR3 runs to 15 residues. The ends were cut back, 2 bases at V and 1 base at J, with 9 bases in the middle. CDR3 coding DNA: TGTGCCAGCTCACCAGACATGTGGAGCAATCAGCCCCAGCATTTT. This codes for CASSPDMWSNQPQHF.

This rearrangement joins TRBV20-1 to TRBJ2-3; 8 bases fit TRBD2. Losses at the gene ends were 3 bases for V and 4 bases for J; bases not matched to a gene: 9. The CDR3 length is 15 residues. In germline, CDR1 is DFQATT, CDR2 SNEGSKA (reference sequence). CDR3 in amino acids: CSASKSGSPADTQYF. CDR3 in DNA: TGCAGTGCTAGTAAAAGCGGGAGCCCCGCAGATACGCAGTATTTT.

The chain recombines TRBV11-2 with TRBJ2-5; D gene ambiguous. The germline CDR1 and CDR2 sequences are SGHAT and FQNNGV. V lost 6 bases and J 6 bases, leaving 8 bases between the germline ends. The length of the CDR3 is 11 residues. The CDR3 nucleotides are TGTGCCAGCAGTAACGTCAAGACCCAGTACTTC. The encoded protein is CASSNVKTQYF.

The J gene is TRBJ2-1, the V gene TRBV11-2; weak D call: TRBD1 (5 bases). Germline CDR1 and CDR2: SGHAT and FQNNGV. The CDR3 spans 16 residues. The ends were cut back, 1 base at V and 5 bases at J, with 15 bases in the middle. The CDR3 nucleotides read TGTGCCAGCAGCTTAGTTGTTGGCAGGGTCCACAATGAGCAGTTCTTC. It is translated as CASSLVVGRVHNEQFF.

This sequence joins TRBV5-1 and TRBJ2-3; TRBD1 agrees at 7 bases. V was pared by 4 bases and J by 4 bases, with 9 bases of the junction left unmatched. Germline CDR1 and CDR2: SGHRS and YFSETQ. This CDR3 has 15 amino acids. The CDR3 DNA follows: TGCGCCAGCAGCGGAACAGGGGCCCTCGCAGATACGCAGTATTTT. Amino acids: CASSGTGALADTQYF.

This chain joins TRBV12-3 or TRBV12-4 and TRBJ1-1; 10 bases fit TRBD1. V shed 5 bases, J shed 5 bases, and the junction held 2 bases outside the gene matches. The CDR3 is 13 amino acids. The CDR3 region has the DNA TGTGCCAGCAGTCGGACAGGGGGAACTGAAGCTTTCTTT. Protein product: CASSRTGGTEAFF.

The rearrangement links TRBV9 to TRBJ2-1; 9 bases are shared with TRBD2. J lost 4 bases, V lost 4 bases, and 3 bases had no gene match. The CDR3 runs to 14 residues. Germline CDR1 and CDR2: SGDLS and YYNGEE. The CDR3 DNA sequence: TGTGCCAGCAGCCGGACTAGCGCGTACAATGAGCAGTTCTTC. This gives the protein CASSRTSAYNEQFF.

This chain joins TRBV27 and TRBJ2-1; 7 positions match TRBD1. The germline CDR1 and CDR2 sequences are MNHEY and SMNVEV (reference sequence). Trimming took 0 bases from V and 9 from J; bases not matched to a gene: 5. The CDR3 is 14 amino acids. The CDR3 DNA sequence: TGTGCCAGCAGTTTATCTGACAGGGTTATTGAGCAGTTCTTC. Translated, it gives CASSLSDRVIEQFF.

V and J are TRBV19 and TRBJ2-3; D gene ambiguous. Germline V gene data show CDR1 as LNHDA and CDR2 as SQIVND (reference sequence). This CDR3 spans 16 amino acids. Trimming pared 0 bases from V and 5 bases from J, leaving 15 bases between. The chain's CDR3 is CASSIEGMLFGDTQYF. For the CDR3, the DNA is TGTGCCAGTAGTATAGAGGGGATGCTCTTTGGAGATACGCAGTATTTT. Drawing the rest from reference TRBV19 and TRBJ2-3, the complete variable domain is DGGITQSPKYLFRKEGQNVTLSCEQNLNHDAMYWYRQDPGQGLRLIYYSQIVNDFQKGDIAEGYSVSREKKESFPLTVTSAQKNPTAFYLCASSIEGMLFGDTQYFGPGTRLTVL.

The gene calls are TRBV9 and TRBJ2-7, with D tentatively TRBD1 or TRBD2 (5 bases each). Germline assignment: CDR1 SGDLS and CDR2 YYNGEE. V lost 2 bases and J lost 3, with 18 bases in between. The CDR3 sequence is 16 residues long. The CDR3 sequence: CASSVYPSGHFYEQYF. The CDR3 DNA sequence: TGTGCCAGCAGCGTCTACCCCTCGGGGCATTTCTACGAGCAGTACTTC.

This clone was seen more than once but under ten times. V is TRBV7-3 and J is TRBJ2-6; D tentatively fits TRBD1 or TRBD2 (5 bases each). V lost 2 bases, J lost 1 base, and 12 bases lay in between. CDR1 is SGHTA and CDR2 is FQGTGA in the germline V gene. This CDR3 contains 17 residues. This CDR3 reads CASSLGTLASGANVLTF. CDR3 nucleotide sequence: TGTGCCAGCAGCTTAGGGACGCTAGCATCTGGGGCCAACGTCCTGACTTTC.

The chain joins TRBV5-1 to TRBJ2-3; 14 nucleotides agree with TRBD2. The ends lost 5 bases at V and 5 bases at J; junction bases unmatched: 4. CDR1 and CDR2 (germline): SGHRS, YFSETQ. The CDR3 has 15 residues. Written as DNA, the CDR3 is TGCGCCAGCAGACCGGGACTAGCGGGAGAAGATACGCAGTATTTT. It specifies CASRPGLAGEDTQYF.

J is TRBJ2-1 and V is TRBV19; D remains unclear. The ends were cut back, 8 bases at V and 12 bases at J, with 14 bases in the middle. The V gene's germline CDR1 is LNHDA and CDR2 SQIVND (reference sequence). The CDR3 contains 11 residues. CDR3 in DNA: TGTGCCAGTCATGGCCCGGGCGGGCAGTTCTTC. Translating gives CASHGPGGQFF.

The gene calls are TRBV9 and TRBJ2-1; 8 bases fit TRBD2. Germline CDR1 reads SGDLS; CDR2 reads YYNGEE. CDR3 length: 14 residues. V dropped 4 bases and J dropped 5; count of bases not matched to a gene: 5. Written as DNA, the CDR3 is TGTGCCAGCAGCAAGACTAGCGCCAACAATGAGCAGTTCTTC. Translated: CASSKTSANNEQFF.

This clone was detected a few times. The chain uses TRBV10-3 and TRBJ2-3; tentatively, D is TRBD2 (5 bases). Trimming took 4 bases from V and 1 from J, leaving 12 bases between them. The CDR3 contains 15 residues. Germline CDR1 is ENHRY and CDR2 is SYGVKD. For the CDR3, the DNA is TGTGCCATCAGTGGGACTCTCCCTGGCACAGATACGCAGTATTTT. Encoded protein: CAISGTLPGTDTQYF.

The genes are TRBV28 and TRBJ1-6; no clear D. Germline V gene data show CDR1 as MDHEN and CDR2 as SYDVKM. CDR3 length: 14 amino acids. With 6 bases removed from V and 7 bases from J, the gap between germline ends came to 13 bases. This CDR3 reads CASSPRRRNSPLHF. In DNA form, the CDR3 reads TGTGCCAGCAGCCCCCGCCGCCGAAATTCACCCCTCCACTTT. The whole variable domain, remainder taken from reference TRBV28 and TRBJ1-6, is DVKVTQSSRYLVKRTGEKVFLECVQDMDHENMFWYRQDPGLGLRLIYFSYDVKMKEKGDIPEGYSVSREKKERFSLILESASTNQTSMYLCASSPRRRNSPLHFGNGTRLTVT.

CDR3 nucleotide sequence: TGCAGCGTTGAAGATGATAAGGGGCCCAATCAGTACTTC. This gives the protein CSVEDDKGPNQYF. This chain links TRBV29-1 with TRBJ2-4, with D possibly TRBD1 on 5 matching bases. V was pared by 0 bases and J by 12 bases, with 15 bases between. The CDR3 has 13 amino acids. CDR1 is SQVTM, CDR2 ANQGSEA, per germline. The full variable domain, its missing parts supplied by reference TRBV29-1 and TRBJ2-4, is SAVISQKPSRDICQRGTSLTIQCQVDSQVTMMFWYRQQPGQSLTLIATANQGSEATYESGFVIDKFPISRPNLTFSTLTVSNMSPEDSSIYLCSVEDDKGPNQYFGAGTRLSVL.

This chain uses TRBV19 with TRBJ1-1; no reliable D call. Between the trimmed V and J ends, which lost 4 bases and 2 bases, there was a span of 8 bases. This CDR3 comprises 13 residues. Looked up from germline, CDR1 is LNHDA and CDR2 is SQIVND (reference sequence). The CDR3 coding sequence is TGTGCCAGTAGTACAATGGTCAACACTGAAGCTTTCTTT. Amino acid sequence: CASSTMVNTEAFF.

The CDR3: CASSQPIGGEKTQYF. The CDR3 region has the DNA TGCGCCAGCAGCCAACCCATAGGGGGCGAGAAGACCCAGTACTTC. The chain uses TRBV4-1 and TRBJ2-5, with TRBD1 matching over 7 bases. V shed 2 bases and J 6 bases; nucleotides not matched to a gene: 9. The length of the CDR3 is 15 residues. CDR1 MGHRA and CDR2 YSYEKL come from the germline V gene.

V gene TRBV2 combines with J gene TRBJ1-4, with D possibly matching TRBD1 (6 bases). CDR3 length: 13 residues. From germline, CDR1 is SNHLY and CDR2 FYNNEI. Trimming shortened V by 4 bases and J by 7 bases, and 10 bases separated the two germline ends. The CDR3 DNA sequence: TGTGCCAGCAGTGGTTTAGGGGGTGAAAAACTGTTTTTT. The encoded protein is CASSGLGGEKLFF.

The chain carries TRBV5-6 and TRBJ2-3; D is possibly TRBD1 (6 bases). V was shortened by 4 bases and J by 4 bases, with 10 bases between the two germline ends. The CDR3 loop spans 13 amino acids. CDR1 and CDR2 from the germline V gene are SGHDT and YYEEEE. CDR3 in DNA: TGTGCCAGCAGCCAAGCAGGGGCAGATACGCAGTATTTT. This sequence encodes CASSQAGADTQYF.

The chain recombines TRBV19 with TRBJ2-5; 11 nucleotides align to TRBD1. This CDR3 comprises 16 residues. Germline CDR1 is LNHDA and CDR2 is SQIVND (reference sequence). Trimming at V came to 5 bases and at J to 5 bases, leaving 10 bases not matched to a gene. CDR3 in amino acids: CASSLRGTGGRETQYF. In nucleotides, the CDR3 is TGTGCCAGTAGTCTTCGAGGGACAGGGGGGAGGGAGACCCAGTACTTC. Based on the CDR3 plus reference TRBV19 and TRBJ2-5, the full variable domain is DGGITQSPKYLFRKEGQNVTLSCEQNLNHDAMYWYRQDPGQGLRLIYYSQIVNDFQKGDIAEGYSVSREKKESFPLTVTSAQKNPTAFYLCASSLRGTGGRETQYFGPGTRLLVL.

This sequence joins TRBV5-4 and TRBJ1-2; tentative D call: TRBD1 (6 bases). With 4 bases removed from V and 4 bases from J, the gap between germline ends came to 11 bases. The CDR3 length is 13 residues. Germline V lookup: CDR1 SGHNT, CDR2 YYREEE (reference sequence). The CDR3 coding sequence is TGTGCCAGCAGCAGGGACAAAGTCTATGGCTACACCTTC. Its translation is CASSRDKVYGYTF. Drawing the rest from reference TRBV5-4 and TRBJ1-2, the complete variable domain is ETGVTQSPTHLIKTRGQQVTLRCSSQSGHNTVSWYQQALGQGPQFIFQYYREEENGRGNFPPRFSGLQFPNYSSELNVNALELDDSALYLCASSRDKVYGYTFGSGTRLTVV.

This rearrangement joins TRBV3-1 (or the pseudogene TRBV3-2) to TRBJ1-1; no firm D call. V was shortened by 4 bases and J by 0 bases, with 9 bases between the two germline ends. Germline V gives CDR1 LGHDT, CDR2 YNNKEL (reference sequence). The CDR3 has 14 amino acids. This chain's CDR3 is CASSPSAMNTEAFF. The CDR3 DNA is TGTGCCAGCAGCCCTTCGGCCATGAACACTGAAGCTTTCTTT.